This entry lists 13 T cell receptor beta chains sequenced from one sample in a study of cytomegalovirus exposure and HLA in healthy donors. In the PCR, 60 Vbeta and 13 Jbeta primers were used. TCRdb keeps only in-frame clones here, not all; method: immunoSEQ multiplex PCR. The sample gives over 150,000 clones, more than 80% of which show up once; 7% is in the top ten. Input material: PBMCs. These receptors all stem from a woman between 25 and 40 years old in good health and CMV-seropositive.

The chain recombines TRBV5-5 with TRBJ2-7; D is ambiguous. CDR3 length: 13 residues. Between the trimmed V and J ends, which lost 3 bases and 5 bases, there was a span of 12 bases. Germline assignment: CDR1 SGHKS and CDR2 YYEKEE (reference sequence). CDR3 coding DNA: TGTGCCAGCAGCTACGGTTATGGAGACGAGCAGTACTTC. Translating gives CASSYGYGDEQYF. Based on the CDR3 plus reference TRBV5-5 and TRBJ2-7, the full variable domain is DAGVTQSPTHLIKTRGQQVTLRCSPISGHKSVSWYQQVLGQGPQFIFQYYEKEERGRGNFPDRFSARQFPNYSSELNVNALLLGDSALYLCASSYGYGDEQYFGPGTRLTVT.

The CDR3 nucleotides read TGTGCCAGCAGCGTAAGCGGCGACAGGGAAGCCTACAATGAGCAGTTCTTC. Its protein is CASSVSGDREAYNEQFF. The chain uses TRBV7-3 and TRBJ2-1; 7 bases fit TRBD1. The CDR3 has 17 residues. After removal of 5 bases from V and 2 bases from J, the junction contained 12 bases not matched to a gene. CDR1 and CDR2 from the germline V gene are SGHTA and FQGTGA. The full variable domain, its missing parts supplied by reference TRBV7-3 and TRBJ2-1, is GAGVSQTPSNKVTEKGKYVELRCDPISGHTALYWYRQSLGQGPEFLIYFQGTGAADDSGLPNDRFFAVRPEGSVSTLKIQRTERGDSAVYLCASSVSGDREAYNEQFFGPGTRLTVL.

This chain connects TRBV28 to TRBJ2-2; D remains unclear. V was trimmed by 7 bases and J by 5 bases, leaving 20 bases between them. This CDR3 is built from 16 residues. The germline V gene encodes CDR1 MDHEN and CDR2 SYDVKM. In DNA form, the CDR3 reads TGTGCCAGCATCTCCATGGCGGCAGAAGGTACCGGGGAGCTGTTTTTT. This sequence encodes CASISMAAEGTGELFF.

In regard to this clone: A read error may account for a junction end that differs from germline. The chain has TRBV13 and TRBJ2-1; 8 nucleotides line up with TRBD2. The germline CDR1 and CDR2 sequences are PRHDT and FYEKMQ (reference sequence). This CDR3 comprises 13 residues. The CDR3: CASSNGGGPAPLF. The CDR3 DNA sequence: TGTGCCAGCAGCAACGGGGGGGGGCCAGCTCCACTCTTC.

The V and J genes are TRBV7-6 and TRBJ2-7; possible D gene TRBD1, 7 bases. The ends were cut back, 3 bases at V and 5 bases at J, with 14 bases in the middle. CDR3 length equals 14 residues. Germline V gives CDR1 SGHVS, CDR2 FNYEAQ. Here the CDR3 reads CASSFGGGGDEQYF. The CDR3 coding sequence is TGTGCCAGCAGCTTTGGAGGGGGCGGCGACGAGCAGTACTTC.

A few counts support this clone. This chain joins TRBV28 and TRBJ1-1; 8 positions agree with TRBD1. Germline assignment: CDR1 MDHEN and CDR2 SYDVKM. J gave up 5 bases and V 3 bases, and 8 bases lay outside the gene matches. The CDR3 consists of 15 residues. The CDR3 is CASSFPQGAGTEAFF. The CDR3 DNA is TGTGCCAGCAGTTTTCCTCAGGGGGCAGGGACTGAAGCTTTCTTT.

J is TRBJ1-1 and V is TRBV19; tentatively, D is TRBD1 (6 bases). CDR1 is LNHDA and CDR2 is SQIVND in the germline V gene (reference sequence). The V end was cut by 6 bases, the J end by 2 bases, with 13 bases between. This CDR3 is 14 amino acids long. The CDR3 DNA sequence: TGTGCCAGTAGGGGTGGACAGCTAAACACTGAAGCTTTCTTT. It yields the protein CASRGGQLNTEAFF.

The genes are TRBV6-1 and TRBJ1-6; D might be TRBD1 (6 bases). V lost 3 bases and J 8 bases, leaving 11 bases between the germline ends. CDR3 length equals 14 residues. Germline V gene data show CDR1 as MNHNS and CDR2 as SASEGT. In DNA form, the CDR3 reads TGTGCCAGCAGTGACAGGGGCCGGTATTCACCCCTCCACTTT. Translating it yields CASSDRGRYSPLHF.

The CDR3 spells CASSSFQGLAKNIQYF. The DNA for the CDR3 is TGTGCCAGCAGCTCTTTTCAGGGTTTGGCCAAAAACATTCAGTACTTC. The chain uses TRBV7-2 and TRBJ2-4, with D perhaps TRBD1 (5 bases). Germline V gene data show CDR1 as SGHTA and CDR2 as FQGNSA. Trimming cost V 4 bases and J 1 base, with 14 bases left between them. The CDR3 loop spans 16 amino acids.

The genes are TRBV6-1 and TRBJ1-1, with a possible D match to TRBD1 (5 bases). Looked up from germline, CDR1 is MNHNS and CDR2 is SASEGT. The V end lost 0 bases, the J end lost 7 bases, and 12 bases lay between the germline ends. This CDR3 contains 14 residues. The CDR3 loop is CASSEAPLGREAFF. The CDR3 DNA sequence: TGTGCCAGCAGTGAAGCTCCCCTGGGGCGTGAAGCTTTCTTT.

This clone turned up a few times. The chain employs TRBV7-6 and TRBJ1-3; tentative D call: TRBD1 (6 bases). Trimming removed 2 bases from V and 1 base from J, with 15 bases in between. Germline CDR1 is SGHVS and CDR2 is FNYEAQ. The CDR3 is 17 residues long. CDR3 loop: CASSLYTAGASGNTIYF. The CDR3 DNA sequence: TGTGCCAGCAGCTTATACACGGCAGGGGCGTCTGGAAACACCATATATTTT.

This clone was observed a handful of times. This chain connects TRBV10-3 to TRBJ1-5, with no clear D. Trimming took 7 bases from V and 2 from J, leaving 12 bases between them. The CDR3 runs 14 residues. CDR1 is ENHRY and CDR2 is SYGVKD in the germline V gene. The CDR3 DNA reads TGTGCCATCAATGACAAGGAGGGCAATCAGCCCCAGCATTTT. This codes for CAINDKEGNQPQHF.

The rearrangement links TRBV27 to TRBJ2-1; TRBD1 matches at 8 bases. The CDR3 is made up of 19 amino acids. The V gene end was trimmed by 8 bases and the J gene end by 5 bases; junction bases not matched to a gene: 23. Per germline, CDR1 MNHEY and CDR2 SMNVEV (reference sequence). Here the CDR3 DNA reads TGTGCCAGCTGGGGATCCGGGACAGGCAAAACTCGAAGGGACAATGAGCAGTTCTTC. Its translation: CASWGSGTGKTRRDNEQFF.